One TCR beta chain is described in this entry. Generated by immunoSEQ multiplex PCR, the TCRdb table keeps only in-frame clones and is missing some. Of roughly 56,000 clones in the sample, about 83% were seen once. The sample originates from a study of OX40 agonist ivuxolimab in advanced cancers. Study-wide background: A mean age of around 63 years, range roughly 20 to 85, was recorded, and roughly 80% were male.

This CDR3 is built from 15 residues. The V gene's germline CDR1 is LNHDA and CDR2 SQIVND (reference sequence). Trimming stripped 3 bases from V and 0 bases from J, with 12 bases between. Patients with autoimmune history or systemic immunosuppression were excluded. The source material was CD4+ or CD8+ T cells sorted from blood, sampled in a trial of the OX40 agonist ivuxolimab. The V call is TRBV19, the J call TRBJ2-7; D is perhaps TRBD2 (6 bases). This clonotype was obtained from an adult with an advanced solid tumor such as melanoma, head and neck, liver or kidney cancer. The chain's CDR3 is CASSMGGTPSYEQYF. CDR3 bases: TGTGCCAGTAGTATGGGCGGGACCCCCTCCTACGAGCAGTACTTC.